This T cell receptor beta chain was recorded in a study of T cells in Graves' hyperthyroidism and ophthalmopathy (dated by TCRdb to between 2017 and 2020). Looking at the study overall: Peripheral blood samples were taken at initial diagnosis, before any treatment was given. To identify distinguishing TCR V-J signatures, a discovery cohort of roughly 100 patients was used, comprising 40 to 45 with Graves' ophthalmopathy and some 60 with stable Graves' hyperthyroidism. In more than 5 Graves' hyperthyroidism patients, the study also compared T-cell repertoires from thyroid tissue with T-cell repertoires from blood. Following sampling, methimazole starting at 30 mg daily was given to hyperthyroidism patients, and high-dose intravenous methylprednisolone was given to ophthalmopathy patients. Prospective prediction of ophthalmopathy was tested in an independent validation cohort of 18 to 20 hyperthyroidism patients and approximately 17 patients who later progressed to ophthalmopathy. The roughly 91 discovery patients were randomly split 7:3 into training and test sets. The paper reports TCR Vbeta CDR3 sequencing of approximately 130 peripheral blood samples: over 40 ophthalmopathy, fewer than 80 hyperthyroidism and approximately 17 progressor patients. Overall study outcomes, separate from this receptor: Most expanded thyroid clonotypes (frequency above 0.001) were also detected in blood, suggesting blood repertoires may reflect thyroid immune responses. In validation, progression to ophthalmopathy was predicted by the model with 70.59% sensitivity and around 75% specificity, a median of approximately 6.5 months before onset. A model built on a 13 V-J signature distinguished ophthalmopathy from stable hyperthyroidism, reaching about 88% sensitivity and approximately 83% specificity in cross-validation and 80%/75% in testing. Sample size was not statistically predetermined, and investigators were not blinded to group allocation.

In the ophthalmopathy patients, disease was moderately to severely active, with a Clinical Activity Score of 3 or more, a NOSPECS grade of 4 or more, and a duration of less than 3 months. Patients with uncontrolled infections, other autoimmune diseases, pregnancy or lactation were excluded. Diagnoses relied on clinical symptoms, serum thyroxine and TRAb, thyroid ultrasound and orbital computed tomography. PBMCs were separated from 7.5 to 10 ml of fresh peripheral blood using Ficoll-Paque density gradient centrifugation. Total RNA was extracted with Trizol reagent, and quality was checked on an Agilent 2100 Bioanalyzer. The TCR beta CDR3 regions were amplified from the RNA transcripts. A first-round RT-PCR of the TCR CDR3 used the HTBI primer set with the Qiagen OneStep RT-PCR kit. The libraries were constructed in a second round of multiplex PCR and then size-selected and purified. The libraries were sequenced on an Illumina HiSeq2000 using paired-end 100 bp reads. As for the authors' bioinformatics: SOAPnuke was used to process the raw data, removing reads that contained adapters or uncalled bases, had a mean Phred below 15, or lacked an exact match to the constant primer or identifier. COPE v1.2.5 was used to merge the high-quality paired reads, and each unique nucleotide sequence was defined as a clonotype. Clonotypes were aligned to IMGT TRBV, TRBD and TRBJ reference segments using MiTCR v1.1. Analysis was restricted to V-J combinations with a frequency above 0.0001, which covered just over 98% of repertoires. The TCS score was defined as F50 (clonal expansion) divided by E x V (chaos), with BLOSUM62-based TCRdist calculated between CDR3 peptides within each V-J. Welch's t-statistics and random forest reduced roughly 500 V-J features to some 14, which were used in a naive Bayes classifier (R e1071). The raw public data were reprocessed by TCRdb itself: fastp quality trimming at Q25, MiXCR clonotype calling, in-frame beta chains only. Rows with one shared CDR3 protein collapse into an entry with the most common genes and DNA. For this entry, the V and J calls and clone size follow TCRdb and not the study's own pipeline. Here the sample has hundreds of thousands of distinct CDR3 sequences; around 16% occur a single time. The ten biggest clones cover roughly 3.4% of the sample.

This clonotype has more than one count but fewer than ten. The antigen this receptor binds is unknown. No base quality values were provided; no much bigger clone lies one nucleotide off. Trimming removed 5 bases from V and 4 bases from J, leaving 15 bases between the germline ends. Looking up the germline V gene yields CDR1 SNHLY and CDR2 FYNNEI. Including cysteine and phenylalanine, the CDR3 has 14 amino acids. This entry keeps only the CDR3 DNA: 42 bases, framed from base 1. The sequence was obtained from a woman between 35 and 50 years old with Graves' ophthalmopathy. Recombination connected TRBV2 to TRBJ2-7; there is no confident call for the D gene. Sequencing was done on a sample of blood. CDR3 reads: CASSLRTAIYEQYF. The DNA sequence is as follows: TGTGCCAGCAGTCTTCGGACGGCCATTTACGAGCAGTACTTC.